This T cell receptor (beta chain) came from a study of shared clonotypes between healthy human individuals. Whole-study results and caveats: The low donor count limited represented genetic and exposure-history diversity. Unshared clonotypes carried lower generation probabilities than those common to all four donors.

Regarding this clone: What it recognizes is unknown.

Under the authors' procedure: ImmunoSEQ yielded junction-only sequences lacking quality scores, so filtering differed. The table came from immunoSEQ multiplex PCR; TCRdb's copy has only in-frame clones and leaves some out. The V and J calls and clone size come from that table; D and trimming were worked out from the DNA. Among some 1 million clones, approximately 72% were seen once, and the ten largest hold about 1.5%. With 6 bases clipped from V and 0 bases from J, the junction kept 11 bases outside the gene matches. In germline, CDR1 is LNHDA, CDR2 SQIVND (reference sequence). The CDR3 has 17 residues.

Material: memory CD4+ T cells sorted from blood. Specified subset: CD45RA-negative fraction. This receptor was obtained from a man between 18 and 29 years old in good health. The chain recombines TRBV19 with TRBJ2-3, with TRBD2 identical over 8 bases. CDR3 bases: TGTGCCAGTAGCCTCAAGCGGGAGAAACCTAGCACAGATACGCAGTATTTT. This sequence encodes CASSLKREKPSTDTQYF.